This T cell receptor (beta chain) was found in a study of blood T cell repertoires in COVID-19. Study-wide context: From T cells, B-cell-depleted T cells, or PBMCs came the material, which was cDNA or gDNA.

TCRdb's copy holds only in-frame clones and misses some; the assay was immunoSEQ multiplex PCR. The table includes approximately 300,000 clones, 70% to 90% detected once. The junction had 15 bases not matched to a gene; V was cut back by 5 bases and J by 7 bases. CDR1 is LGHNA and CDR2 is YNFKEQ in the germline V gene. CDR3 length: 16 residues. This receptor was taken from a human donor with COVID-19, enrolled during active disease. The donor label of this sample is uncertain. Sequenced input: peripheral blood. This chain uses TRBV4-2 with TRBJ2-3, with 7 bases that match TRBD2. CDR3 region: CASSYRPVEGLYTQYF. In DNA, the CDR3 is TGTGCCAGCAGCTATAGACCTGTGGAGGGACTATATACGCAGTATTTT.